This T cell receptor (beta chain) was obtained from a study of sequential checkpoint blockade in melanoma. Overall study: Patients were randomized 1:1 to nivolumab-then-ipilimumab or ipilimumab-then-nivolumab first-line.

Treatment specified: randomized to nivolumab then ipilimumab (arm A) or the reverse (arm B). None of the patients previously received DNA-damaging chemotherapy. Sorted cells were live CD3+CD8+, lacking CD19 and CD56, from PBMCs. Only in-frame clones appear in the TCRdb table, and some are missing; sequencing was by immunoSEQ multiplex PCR. The data show more than 10,000 clones, 65% to 75% seen once. Material: CD8+ T cells sorted from blood (inferred from file names), obtained from a patient given nivolumab and ipilimumab in sequence. The sequence was obtained from a human donor with melanoma.

CDR3 region: CASSAPQGVAGVVDTQYF. CDR3 nucleotides: TGTGCCAGCAGCGCCCCTCAAGGGGTAGCGGGAGTTGTAGATACGCAGTATTTT. J is TRBJ2-3 and V is TRBV9; 9 bases align to TRBD2. The CDR3 length is 18 residues. Trimming took 3 bases from V and 5 from J; bases not matched to a gene: 16. Germline V gene data show CDR1 as SGDLS and CDR2 as YYNGEE.